This T cell receptor (beta chain) stems from a study of beta chain features in type 1 diabetes. Expressed TCRB transcripts were sequenced, since all the RNA that had been isolated was reverse transcribed. Assay used: immunoSEQ multiplex PCR; TCRdb lists only in-frame clones, some missing. The data show nearly 700,000 clones, roughly an eighth seen once. Study findings and constraints: Shortening of TCRB CDR3s, moderate but significant, appeared in all four CD4+ subsets of Type 1 diabetes patients.

V shed 4 bases, J shed 6 bases, and the junction held 6 bases outside the gene matches. The CDR3 is 14 amino acids. Germline V CDR1 and CDR2: MNHEY, SVGAGI. Of note for this clone: Its antigen is as yet unknown.

The clonotype was recovered from a man in his late teens or twenties with type 1 diabetes. The source material was naive CD4+ T cells from blood. The rearrangement uses TRBV6-5 and TRBJ2-7; 10 bases align to TRBD1. CDR3 coding DNA: TGTGCCAGCAGTTCCCCGGGACAGGGGACCGAGCAGTACTTC. It codes for CASSSPGQGTEQYF.